This passage covers 13 T cell receptor beta chains from one sample sequenced in a study of control samples from healthy donors and cancer patients. Here immunoSEQ multiplex PCR was the method, and the copy in TCRdb shows in-frame clones only, minus some. This table has around 90,000 clones, under 90% appearing once. The specimen sequenced was blood. The receptors here all came from a woman in her 40s in good health.

CDR3 protein: CASSRDRGYGYTF. The CDR3 DNA is TGCGCCAGCAGCCGGGACCGGGGCTATGGCTACACCTTC. The chain is built from TRBV23-1 and TRBJ1-2; TRBD1 might be the D (5 bases). TRBV23-1 is identified as an open reading frame with a role that is uncertain. The CDR3 runs to 13 residues. The V end lost 6 bases, the J end lost 4 bases, and 12 bases lay between the germline ends.

The rearrangement uses TRBV5-6 and TRBJ1-3, with D possibly TRBD1 on 5 matching bases. Trimming cost V 2 bases and J 0 bases, with 9 bases left between them. This CDR3 is 15 amino acids long. Germline V gives CDR1 SGHDT, CDR2 YYEEEE. The CDR3 bases are TGTGCCAGCAGCTTAGACAGAATCTCTGGAAACACCATATATTTT. Translating gives CASSLDRISGNTIYF.

This clone has a single count. The chain carries TRBV7-2 and TRBJ1-2, with TRBD1 as a possible D gene (5 bases). The CDR3 extends over 17 amino acids. The V and J ends lost 2 bases and 2 bases respectively, with 18 bases between them. CDR1 is SGHTA, CDR2 FQGNSA, per germline. The CDR3 nucleotides read TGTGCCAGCAGCTTAATATCCTGGGGCAGGGAGAACTATGGCTACACCTTC. Encoded protein: CASSLISWGRENYGYTF.

The V gene is TRBV29-1, the J gene TRBJ2-1; 10 nucleotides align to TRBD2. The V gene end was trimmed by 4 bases and the J gene end by 5 bases; junction bases not matched to a gene: 8. CDR1 and CDR2 from the germline V gene are SQVTM and ANQGSEA. The CDR3 has 15 amino acids. CDR3 nucleotides: TGCAGCGTTGTAGGATCTAGCGGGGGTAACAATGAGCAGTTCTTC. This codes for CSVVGSSGGNNEQFF.

V and J are TRBV6-5 and TRBJ2-1; D is unresolved. CDR3 length: 13 amino acids. The germline V gene has CDR1 MNHEY and CDR2 SVGAGI. Trimming removed 5 bases from V and 8 bases from J, with 13 bases in between. The CDR3 DNA follows: TGTGCCAGCAGTAACAGACCCCGACATGAGCAGTTCTTC. It is translated as CASSNRPRHEQFF.

The genes are TRBV7-2 and TRBJ2-7; the match to TRBD1 covers 7 bases. Germline V gene sequence: CDR1 SGHTA, CDR2 FQGNSA. Unmatched junction bases numbered 4, after V lost 5 bases and J lost 3 bases. The length of the CDR3 is 13 residues. The DNA for the CDR3 is TGTGCCAGCAGCCGGGACAGTTACTACGAGCAGTACTTC. This translates into CASSRDSYYEQYF.

The chain links TRBV21-1 to TRBJ1-5. TRBV21-1 is reported as a pseudogene. The CDR3 sequence is 18 residues long. The CDR3 DNA sequence: TGTGCCAGCAGCAGAGTGGGGGGAAGACCTCATAGCAATCAGCCCCAGCATTTT. Protein sequence: CASSRVGGRPHSNQPQHF.

J is TRBJ1-1 and V is TRBV30; tentative D call: TRBD1 (6 bases). The CDR3 loop spans 14 amino acids. V was trimmed by 2 bases and J by 5 bases, leaving 15 bases between them. In germline, CDR1 is GTSNPN, CDR2 SVGIG (reference sequence). The CDR3 is CAWSQGRGWTEAFF. The DNA for the CDR3 is TGTGCCTGGAGTCAAGGCAGGGGTTGGACTGAAGCTTTCTTT.

V and J are TRBV6-5 and TRBJ2-3, with D possibly being TRBD2 (5 bases). The CDR3 runs 13 residues. V gave up 5 bases and J gave up 6 bases, with 12 bases separating them. CDR1 is MNHEY and CDR2 is SVGAGI in the germline V gene. The CDR3 DNA follows: TGTGCCAGCAGTACGGACGGCGGGGATACGCAGTATTTT. Amino acid sequence: CASSTDGGDTQYF.

The chain has TRBV6-5 and TRBJ1-5, with 8 bases aligning to TRBD1. V lost 6 bases and J lost 6; bases outside the gene matches: 7. This CDR3 has 14 residues. Germline V gene sequence: CDR1 MNHEY, CDR2 SVGAGI. In nucleotides, the CDR3 is TGTGCCAGCAGCGAGACAGGGGCGTTTCAGCCCCAGCATTTT. Translated: CASSETGAFQPQHF.

This clone has just one count. The chain carries TRBV7-2 and TRBJ2-7; D possibly corresponds to TRBD2 (6 bases). Trimming removed 5 bases from V and 3 bases from J, with 11 bases in between. This CDR3 has 13 residues. Germline-derived CDR1 and CDR2 are SGHTA and FQGNSA. The CDR3 spells CASSTGLYYEQYF. CDR3 bases: TGTGCCAGCAGCACGGGACTTTACTACGAGCAGTACTTC.

The rearrangement links TRBV27 to TRBJ1-2, with TRBD1 as a possible D gene (6 bases). CDR1 MNHEY and CDR2 SMNVEV come from the germline V gene (reference sequence). This CDR3 is 13 amino acids long. V gave up 6 bases and J gave up 7 bases, with 15 bases separating them. CDR3 sequence: CASSPTGNGGYTF. The DNA for the CDR3 is TGTGCCAGCAGCCCGACAGGAAACGGTGGCTACACCTTC.

V gene TRBV29-1 combines with J gene TRBJ2-3; 7 nucleotides align to TRBD1. This CDR3 has 12 amino acids. V trimming: 4 bases; J trimming: 4 bases; junction bases outside the gene matches: 2. Looked up from germline, CDR1 is SQVTM and CDR2 is ANQGSEA. The CDR3 reads CSVGGGPDTQYF. Written as DNA, the CDR3 is TGCAGCGTTGGAGGGGGCCCAGATACGCAGTATTTT.